The 26 T cell receptor beta chains given below trace back to one sample, sequenced in a study of blood T cell repertoires in COVID-19. The data were produced by immunoSEQ multiplex PCR, yet TCRdb's version contains in-frame clones alone and is incomplete. Of 260,000 or so clones in the sample, roughly four fifths were seen once. The sample comprised peripheral blood. The receptors here all came from a woman older than 75 with COVID-19, enrolled during active disease.

This clone was found once. The CDR3 protein is CASSTTGVTNTEAFF. DNA for the CDR3: TGTGCCAGCAGCACCACAGGGGTTACGAACACTGAAGCTTTCTTT. The rearrangement uses TRBV7-9 and TRBJ1-1; 7 nucleotides match TRBD1. The CDR3 spans 15 residues. J gave up 1 base and V 5 bases, and 7 bases lay outside the gene matches. Germline V gene lookup returns CDR1 SEHNR and CDR2 FQNEAQ (reference sequence). Full variable domain (remainder filled in from reference TRBV7-9 and TRBJ1-1): DTGVSQNPRHKITKRGQNVTFRCDPISEHNRLYWYRQTLGQGPEFLTYFQNEAQLEKSRLLSDRFSAERPKGSFSTLEIQRTEQGDSAMYLCASSTTGVTNTEAFFGQGTRLTVV.

This rearrangement joins TRBV2 to TRBJ2-2, with D perhaps TRBD2 (5 bases). There are 16 residues in the CDR3. CDR1 and CDR2 from the germline V gene are SNHLY and FYNNEI. V was pared by 5 bases and J by 2 bases, with 15 bases between. The CDR3 region is CASSLGKAANTGELFF. The CDR3, as DNA: TGTGCCAGCAGTTTGGGTAAAGCGGCAAACACCGGGGAGCTGTTTTTT.

The chain couples TRBV19 to TRBJ1-2; 12 bases are shared with TRBD1. Looked up from germline, CDR1 is LNHDA and CDR2 is SQIVND (reference sequence). V lost 6 bases to trimming and J lost 3 bases; unmatched junction nucleotides: 5. This CDR3 contains 15 residues. This chain's CDR3 is CASSKGTGGDYGYTF. The CDR3 bases are TGTGCCAGTAGCAAGGGGACAGGGGGCGACTATGGCTACACCTTC.

The chain uses TRBV7-9 and TRBJ1-1; D perhaps matches TRBD1 (6 bases). The CDR3 sequence is 17 residues long. Germline V lookup: CDR1 SEHNR, CDR2 FQNEAQ (reference sequence). Trimming removed 1 base from V and 0 bases from J, with 15 bases in between. The CDR3 nucleotides read TGTGCCAGCAGCTTAGTATCGGCAGGGGATATGAACACTGAAGCTTTCTTT. Translated: CASSLVSAGDMNTEAFF.

This clone was counted only a few times. J is TRBJ2-1 and V is TRBV7-3; TRBD2 matches 9 bases. This CDR3 contains 15 residues. CDR1 and CDR2 from the germline V gene are SGHTA and FQGTGA. The junction had 4 bases not matched to a gene; V was cut back by 0 bases and J by 7 bases. Here the CDR3 reads CASSLTGREGNEQFF. CDR3 in DNA: TGTGCCAGCAGCTTAACGGGGCGGGAGGGGAATGAGCAGTTCTTC.

This clone was seen just once. This chain uses TRBV5-4 with TRBJ2-5; 10 nucleotides align to TRBD1. The J segment lost 5 bases and the V segment lost 4 bases, leaving 14 bases of the junction unmatched. CDR3 size: 17 residues. Germline-derived CDR1 and CDR2 are SGHNT and YYREEE (reference sequence). The CDR3, as DNA: TGTGCCAGCAGCCAGCACGCTGAGACAGGGGGCAGGGAGACCCAGTACTTC. Translating it yields CASSQHAETGGRETQYF.

The chain employs TRBV28 and TRBJ2-5; TRBD1 is a possible D gene (5 bases). Germline loops: CDR1 MDHEN, CDR2 SYDVKM. V lost 6 bases, J lost 1 base, and 9 bases lay in between. The CDR3 length is 13 residues. The CDR3 protein is CASRPTVQETQYF. The CDR3 bases are TGTGCCAGCAGGCCGACAGTCCAAGAGACCCAGTACTTC.

V usage is TRBV28 and J usage is TRBJ1-3; D call uncertain. The CDR3 consists of 16 residues. CDR1 MDHEN and CDR2 SYDVKM come from the germline V gene. Trimming removed 5 bases at V and 7 bases at J, with 21 bases between. The CDR3 DNA reads TGTGCCAGCAGTCCACCTGGCTGGGTAGCCGGCAACACCATATATTTT. This encodes CASSPPGWVAGNTIYF.

The chain has TRBV18 and TRBJ2-5, with 9 nucleotides matching TRBD2. The CDR3 covers 21 residues. V lost 1 base and J lost 3; bases outside the gene matches: 21. Germline V gives CDR1 KGHSH, CDR2 LQKENI. Here the CDR3 DNA reads TGTGCCAGCTCACCACGGCATGGACAGCGTAGATCTAGCGGGACCGAAGAGACCCAGTACTTC. Translating gives CASSPRHGQRRSSGTEETQYF.

CDR3 in DNA: TGCGCCAGCAGCCGGAACAGCCTTTATGGCTACACCTTC. Amino acids: CASSRNSLYGYTF. This chain uses TRBV5-1 with TRBJ1-2; unclear D gene. The germline V gene has CDR1 SGHRS and CDR2 YFSETQ. Deletions cut 4 bases from V and 5 bases from J, with 12 bases between. The length of the CDR3 is 13 residues.

V gene TRBV5-1 combines with J gene TRBJ2-2; tentative D call: TRBD2 (6 bases). Germline CDR1 is SGHRS and CDR2 is YFSETQ. The CDR3 sequence is 15 residues long. V was shortened by 1 base and J by 5 bases, with 12 bases between the two germline ends. CDR3 sequence: CASSLQAGRTGELFF. CDR3 DNA: TGCGCCAGCAGCTTGCAGGCGGGGAGGACCGGGGAGCTGTTTTTT.

The chain joins TRBV19 to TRBJ2-2; 10 positions agree with TRBD1. The CDR3 spans 17 residues. Unmatched junction bases numbered 15, after V lost 7 bases and J lost 7 bases. In germline, CDR1 is LNHDA, CDR2 SQIVND (reference sequence). The CDR3 coding sequence is TGTGCCAGTACCTCCCCGGGACAGGGGAAGTTGGGCGGGGAGCTGTTTTTT. It encodes CASTSPGQGKLGGELFF. The full variable domain, its missing parts supplied by reference TRBV19 and TRBJ2-2, is DGGITQSPKYLFRKEGQNVTLSCEQNLNHDAMYWYRQDPGQGLRLIYYSQIVNDFQKGDIAEGYSVSREKKESFPLTVTSAQKNPTAFYLCASTSPGQGKLGGELFFGEGSRLTVL.

The chain links TRBV7-2 to TRBJ2-7; D is undetermined. V was pared by 3 bases and J by 6 bases, with 12 bases between. Germline lookup yields CDR1 SGHTA and CDR2 FQGNSA. The length of the CDR3 is 13 residues. In nucleotides, the CDR3 is TGTGCCAGCAGCTTCATTTTCCCCGGCGAGCAGTACTTC. The encoded protein is CASSFIFPGEQYF. The complete variable domain, with remaining parts taken from reference TRBV7-2 and TRBJ2-7, reads GAGVSQSPSNKVTEKGKDVELRCDPISGHTALYWYRQSLGQGLEFLIYFQGNSAPDKSGLPSDRFSAERTGGSVSTLTIQRTQQEDSAVYLCASSFIFPGEQYFGPGTRLTVT.

This chain uses TRBV6-5 with TRBJ1-1; TRBD1 might be the D (5 bases). The length of the CDR3 is 13 residues. From germline, CDR1 is MNHEY and CDR2 SVGAGI. V shed 5 bases and J shed 4 bases, with 11 bases lying between them. CDR3 in amino acids: CASSLQGVTEAFF. The CDR3 DNA reads TGTGCCAGCAGTCTCCAGGGTGTCACTGAAGCTTTCTTT.

The V gene is TRBV18, the J gene TRBJ1-5; 11 bases agree with TRBD1. CDR3 length: 14 amino acids. V lost 5 bases, J lost 6 bases, and 3 bases stayed unmatched. CDR1 and CDR2 from the germline V gene are KGHSH and LQKENI. The CDR3 loop is CASSGQGAGQPQHF. In nucleotides, the CDR3 is TGTGCCAGCTCAGGACAGGGGGCGGGTCAGCCCCAGCATTTT.

V and J are TRBV18 and TRBJ1-3, with 9 bases identical to TRBD1. This CDR3 is built from 16 residues. The V segment lost 3 bases and the J segment 3 bases; nucleotides outside the gene matches: 6. Germline V gene lookup returns CDR1 KGHSH and CDR2 LQKENI. CDR3: CASSPLQGAYGNTIYF. CDR3 bases: TGTGCCAGCTCACCTCTACAGGGGGCTTATGGAAACACCATATATTTT. Using reference TRBV18 and TRBJ1-3 for the parts outside the CDR3, the full variable domain is NAGVMQNPRHLVRRRGQEARLRCSPMKGHSHVYWYRQLPEEGLKFMVYLQKENIIDESGMPKERFSAEFPKEGPSILRIQQVVRGDSAAYFCASSPLQGAYGNTIYFGEGSWLTVV.

This chain connects TRBV10-3 to TRBJ2-7, with 10 nucleotides matching TRBD2. CDR3 length: 14 residues. V trimming: 8 bases; J trimming: 6 bases; junction bases outside the gene matches: 10. Per germline, CDR1 ENHRY and CDR2 SYGVKD. CDR3 nucleotide sequence: TGTGCCATCGGAATCCTAGCGGGAGATTCCGAGCAGTACTTC. This translates into CAIGILAGDSEQYF.

CDR3 bases: TGTGCCAGCTCACCACCGGGCCAGTCAGAGACCCAGTACTTC. Its translation is CASSPPGQSETQYF. The chain combines TRBV18 with TRBJ2-5; no clear D gene. The CDR3 extends over 14 amino acids. Germline CDR1 is KGHSH and CDR2 is LQKENI. Trimming cost V 0 bases and J 4 bases, with 9 bases left between them.

The chain joins TRBV19 to TRBJ1-4; D call uncertain. In germline, CDR1 is LNHDA, CDR2 SQIVND (reference sequence). The V gene lost 4 bases and the J gene lost 8 bases, with 11 bases spanning the gap. CDR3 length: 13 amino acids. CDR3 loop: CASSKQPGEKLFF. The CDR3 DNA is TGTGCCAGTAGTAAGCAGCCGGGGGAAAAACTGTTTTTT.

The chain employs TRBV14 and TRBJ2-5, with TRBD1 identical over 8 bases. Trimming at V came to 4 bases and at J to 2 bases, leaving 9 bases not matched to a gene. This CDR3 has 16 residues. Germline loops: CDR1 SGHDN, CDR2 FVKESK. The CDR3 nucleotides are TGTGCCAGCAGCCTAGACAGGGGCCTCCTGCAAGAGACCCAGTACTTC. It yields the protein CASSLDRGLLQETQYF.

V is TRBV4-3 and J is TRBJ2-7, with 8 bases fitting TRBD1. Germline-derived CDR1 and CDR2 are LGHNA and YSLEER. This CDR3 spans 15 amino acids. Germline trimming cut 0 bases from V and 4 bases from J; bases unmatched to any gene: 5. CDR3 amino acids: CASSQEDRVIYEQYF. The CDR3 DNA sequence: TGCGCCAGCAGCCAAGAGGACAGGGTAATATACGAGCAGTACTTC.

The chain is built from TRBV7-9 and TRBJ2-7, with D perhaps matching TRBD1 (5 bases). Deletions cut 2 bases from V and 2 bases from J, with 16 bases between. In germline, CDR1 is SEHNR, CDR2 FQNEAQ (reference sequence). The CDR3 covers 16 residues. The CDR3 loop is CASSLSLGLGAYEQYF. The CDR3 region has the DNA TGTGCCAGCAGCTTATCTCTTGGGCTAGGGGCCTACGAGCAGTACTTC.

The J gene is TRBJ2-5, the V gene TRBV18; 7 bases are shared with TRBD2. Trimming took 5 bases from V and 2 from J; bases not matched to a gene: 2. CDR3 length equals 13 residues. Germline CDR1 KGHSH, CDR2 LQKENI. CDR3 in amino acids: CASSVGRQETQYF. Written as DNA, the CDR3 is TGTGCCAGCTCAGTCGGGAGGCAAGAGACCCAGTACTTC.

The chain carries TRBV5-1 and TRBJ1-1; the D gene is possibly TRBD1 (5 bases). The CDR3 has 15 residues. Germline V gene sequence: CDR1 SGHRS, CDR2 YFSETQ. Trimming pared 2 bases from V and 1 base from J, leaving 12 bases between. DNA for the CDR3: TGCGCCAGCAGCTTATATGACAGACCGAACACTGAAGCTTTCTTT. Its translation is CASSLYDRPNTEAFF.

V gene TRBV7-3 combines with J gene TRBJ2-1; perhaps TRBD2 as D (7 bases). Between the trimmed V and J ends, which lost 0 bases and 7 bases, there was a span of 19 bases. The germline CDR1 and CDR2 sequences are SGHTA and FQGTGA. The CDR3 extends over 17 amino acids. CDR3: CASSLTWEGDGANEQFF. In nucleotides, the CDR3 is TGTGCCAGCAGCTTAACGTGGGAGGGGGATGGGGCTAATGAGCAGTTCTTC.

In its sample, this clone was seen a few times. The genes are TRBV3-1 (or the pseudogene TRBV3-2) and TRBJ1-2; no clear D gene. The ends were cut back, 1 base at V and 4 bases at J, with 10 bases in the middle. From germline, CDR1 is LGHDT and CDR2 YNNKEL (reference sequence). The CDR3 sequence is 14 residues long. CDR3 sequence reads: CASSQVHPIYGYTF. Written as DNA, the CDR3 is TGTGCCAGCAGCCAAGTACACCCCATCTATGGCTACACCTTC.